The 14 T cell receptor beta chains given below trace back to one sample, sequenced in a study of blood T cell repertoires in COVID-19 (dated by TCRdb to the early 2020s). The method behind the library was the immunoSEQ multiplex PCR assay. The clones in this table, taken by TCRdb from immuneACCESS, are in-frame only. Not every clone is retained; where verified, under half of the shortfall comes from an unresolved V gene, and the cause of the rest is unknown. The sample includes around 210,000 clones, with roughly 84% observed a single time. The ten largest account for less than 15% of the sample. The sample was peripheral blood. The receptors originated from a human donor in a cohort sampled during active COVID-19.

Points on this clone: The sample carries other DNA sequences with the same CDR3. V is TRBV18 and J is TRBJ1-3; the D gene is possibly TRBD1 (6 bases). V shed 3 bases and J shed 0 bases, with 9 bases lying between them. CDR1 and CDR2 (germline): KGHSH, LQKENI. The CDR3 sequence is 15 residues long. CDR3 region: CASSPTTGSGNTIYF. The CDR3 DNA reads TGTGCCAGCTCACCTACGACAGGCTCTGGAAACACCATATATTTT.

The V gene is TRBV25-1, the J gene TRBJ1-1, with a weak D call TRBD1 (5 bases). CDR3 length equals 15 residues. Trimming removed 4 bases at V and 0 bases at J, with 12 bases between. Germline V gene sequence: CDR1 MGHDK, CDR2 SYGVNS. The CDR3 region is CASSVWGEVNTEAFF. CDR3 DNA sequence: TGTGCCAGCAGTGTATGGGGCGAAGTGAACACTGAAGCTTTCTTT.

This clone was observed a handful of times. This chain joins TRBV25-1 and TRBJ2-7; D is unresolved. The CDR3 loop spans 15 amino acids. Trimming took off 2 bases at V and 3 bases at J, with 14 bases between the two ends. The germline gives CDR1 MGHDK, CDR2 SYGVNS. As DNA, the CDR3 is TGTGCCAGCAGTGAACATGAACAGATTAGCTACGAGCAGTACTTC. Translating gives CASSEHEQISYEQYF.

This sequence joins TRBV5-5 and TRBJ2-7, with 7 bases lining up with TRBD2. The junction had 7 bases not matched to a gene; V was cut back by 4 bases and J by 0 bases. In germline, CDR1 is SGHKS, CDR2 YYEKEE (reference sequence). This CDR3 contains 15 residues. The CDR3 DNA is TGTGCCAGCAGCAGACTAGCTCATAGCTCCTACGAGCAGTACTTC. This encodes CASSRLAHSSYEQYF.

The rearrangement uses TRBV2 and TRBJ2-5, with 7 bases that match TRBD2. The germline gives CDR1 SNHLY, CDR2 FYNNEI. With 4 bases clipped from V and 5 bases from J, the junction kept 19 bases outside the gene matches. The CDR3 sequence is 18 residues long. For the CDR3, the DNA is TGTGCCAGCAGTGGGGTACTAGGATCGGGACTATTGGGGGAGACCCAGTACTTC. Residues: CASSGVLGSGLLGETQYF.

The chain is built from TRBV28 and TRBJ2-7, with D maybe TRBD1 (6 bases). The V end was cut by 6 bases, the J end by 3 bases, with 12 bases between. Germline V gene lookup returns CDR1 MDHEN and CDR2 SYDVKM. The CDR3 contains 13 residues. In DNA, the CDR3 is TGTGCCAGCAGGAGTGGGGGCCTCTACGAGCAGTACTTC. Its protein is CASRSGGLYEQYF.

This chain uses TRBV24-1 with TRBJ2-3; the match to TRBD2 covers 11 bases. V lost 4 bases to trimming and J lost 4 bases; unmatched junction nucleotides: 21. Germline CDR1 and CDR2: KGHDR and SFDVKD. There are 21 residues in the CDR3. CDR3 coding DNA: TGTGCCACCAGTGAGTCCCACAGGGGTTTCCTAGCGGGAGGTCCCCCAGATACGCAGTATTTT. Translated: CATSESHRGFLAGGPPDTQYF.

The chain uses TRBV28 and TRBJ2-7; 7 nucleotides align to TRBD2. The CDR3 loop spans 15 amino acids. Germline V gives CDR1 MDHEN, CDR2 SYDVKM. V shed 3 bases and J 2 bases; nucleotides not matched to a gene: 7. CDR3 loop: CASSFQRGRAYEQYF. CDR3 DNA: TGTGCCAGCAGTTTCCAGCGGGGACGAGCCTACGAGCAGTACTTC.

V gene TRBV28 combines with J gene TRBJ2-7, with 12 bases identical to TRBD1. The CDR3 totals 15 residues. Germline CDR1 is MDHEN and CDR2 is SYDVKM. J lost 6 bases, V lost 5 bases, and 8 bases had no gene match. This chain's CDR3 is CASSPPGQGASEQYF. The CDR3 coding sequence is TGTGCCAGCAGTCCCCCGGGACAGGGGGCTTCCGAGCAGTACTTC.

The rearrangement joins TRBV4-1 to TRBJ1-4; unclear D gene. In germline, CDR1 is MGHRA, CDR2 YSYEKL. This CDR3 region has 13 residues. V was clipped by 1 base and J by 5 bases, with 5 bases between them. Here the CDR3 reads CASSQVENEKLFF. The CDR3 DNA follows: TGCGCCAGCAGCCAAGTGGAGAATGAAAAACTGTTTTTT.

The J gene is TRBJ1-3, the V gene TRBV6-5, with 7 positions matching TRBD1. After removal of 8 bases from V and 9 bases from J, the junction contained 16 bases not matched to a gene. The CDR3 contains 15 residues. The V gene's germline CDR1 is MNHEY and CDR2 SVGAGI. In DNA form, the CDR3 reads TGTGCCAGCGGATGGGACAGTGGGGCTAAGGGCACCATATATTTT. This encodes CASGWDSGAKGTIYF.

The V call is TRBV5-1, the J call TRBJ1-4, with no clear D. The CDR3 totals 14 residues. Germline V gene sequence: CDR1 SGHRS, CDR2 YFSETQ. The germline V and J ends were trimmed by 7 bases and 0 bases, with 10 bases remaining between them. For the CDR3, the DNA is TGCGCCAGCGCTCGACTGGCAACTAATGAAAAACTGTTTTTT. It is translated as CASARLATNEKLFF.

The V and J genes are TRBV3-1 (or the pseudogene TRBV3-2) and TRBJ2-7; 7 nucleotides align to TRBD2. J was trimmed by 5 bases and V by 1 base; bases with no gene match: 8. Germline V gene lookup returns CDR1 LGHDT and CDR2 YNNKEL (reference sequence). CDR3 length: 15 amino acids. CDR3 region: CASSQVAGAADEQYF. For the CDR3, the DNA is TGTGCCAGCAGCCAAGTTGCGGGAGCCGCCGACGAGCAGTACTTC.

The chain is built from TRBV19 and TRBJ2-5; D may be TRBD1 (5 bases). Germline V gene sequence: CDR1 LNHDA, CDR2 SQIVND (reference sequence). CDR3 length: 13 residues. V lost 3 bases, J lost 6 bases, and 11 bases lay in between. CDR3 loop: CASSMPGKQTQYF. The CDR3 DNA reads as TGTGCCAGTAGTATGCCAGGGAAACAGACCCAGTACTTC.